This TCR beta chain was captured by sequencing in a study of T-cell memory formation after mild COVID-19. Study results and limitations: The pre-infection memory compartment contained some responding clones, suggesting cross-reactive memory joined. The study found contracting CD4+ clones mainly in CM and EM and contracting CD8+ clones in EMRA.

This clonotype was counted a few times. Its specificity is unknown. Each CDR3 protein is one row after TCRdb ran MiXCR on the 5' RACE reads. The table has around 420,000 distinct CDR3 sequences, approximately 24% seen once. Germline trimming cut 2 bases from V and 4 bases from J; bases unmatched to any gene: 2. CDR1 LGHDT and CDR2 YNNKEL come from the germline V gene (reference sequence). This CDR3 contains 14 residues. Material for sequencing was PBMCs or a T cell subset sorted from them (not recorded which). The chain joins TRBV3-1 to TRBJ1-3; 7 positions match TRBD1. This TCR came from an adult woman who had mild COVID-19 (a few samples of this study predate the infection). Cell type and time point are not known. CDR3 residues: CASSQTTGGNTIYF. CDR3 coding DNA: TGTGCCAGCAGCCAAACGACAGGGGGAAACACCATATATTTT.